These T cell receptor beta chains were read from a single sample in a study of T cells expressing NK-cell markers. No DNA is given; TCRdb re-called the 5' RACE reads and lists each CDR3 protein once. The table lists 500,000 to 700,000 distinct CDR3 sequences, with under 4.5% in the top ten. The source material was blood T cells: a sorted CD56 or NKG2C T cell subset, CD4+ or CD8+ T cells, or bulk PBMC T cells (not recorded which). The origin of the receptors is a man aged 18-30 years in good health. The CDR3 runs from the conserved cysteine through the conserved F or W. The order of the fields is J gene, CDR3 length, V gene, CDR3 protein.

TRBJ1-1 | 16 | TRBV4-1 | CASSQVPRTGATEAFF
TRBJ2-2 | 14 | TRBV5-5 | CASSLGLFQGELFF
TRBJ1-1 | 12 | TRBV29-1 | CSGAGMNTEAFF
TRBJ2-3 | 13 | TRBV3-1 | CASSHLATDTQYF
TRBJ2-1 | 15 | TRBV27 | CASSLIGLALNEQFF
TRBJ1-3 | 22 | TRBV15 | CATSRDERKEAWTRFSGNTIYF
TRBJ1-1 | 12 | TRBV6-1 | CASSDPNNKAFF
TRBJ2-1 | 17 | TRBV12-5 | CASGLGGTTNSYNEQFF
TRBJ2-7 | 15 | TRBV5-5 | CASSLDGALVYEQYF
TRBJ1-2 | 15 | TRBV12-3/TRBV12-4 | CASSRNSGTVYGYTF
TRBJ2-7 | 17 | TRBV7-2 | CASSPEGHTGGVYEQYF
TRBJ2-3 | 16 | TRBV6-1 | CASSDPTSGRQDTQYF
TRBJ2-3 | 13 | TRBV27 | CASRPQDWDTQYF
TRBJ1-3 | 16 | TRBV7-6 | CASSLALTTSGNTIYF
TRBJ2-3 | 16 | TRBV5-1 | CASSQKAGAGTDTQYF